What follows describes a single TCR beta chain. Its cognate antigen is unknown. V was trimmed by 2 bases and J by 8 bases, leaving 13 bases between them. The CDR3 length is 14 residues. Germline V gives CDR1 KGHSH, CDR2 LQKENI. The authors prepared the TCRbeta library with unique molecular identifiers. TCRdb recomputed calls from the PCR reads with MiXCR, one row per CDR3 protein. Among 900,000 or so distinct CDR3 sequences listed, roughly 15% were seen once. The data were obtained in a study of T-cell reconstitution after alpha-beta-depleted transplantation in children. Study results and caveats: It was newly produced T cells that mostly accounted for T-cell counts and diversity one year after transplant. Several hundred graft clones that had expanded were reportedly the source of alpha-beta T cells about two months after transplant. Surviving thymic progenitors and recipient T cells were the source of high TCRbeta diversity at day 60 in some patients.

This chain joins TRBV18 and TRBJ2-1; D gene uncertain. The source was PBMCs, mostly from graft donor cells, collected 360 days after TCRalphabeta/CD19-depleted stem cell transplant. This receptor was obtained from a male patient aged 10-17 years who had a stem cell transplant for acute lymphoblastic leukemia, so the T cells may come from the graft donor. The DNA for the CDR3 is TGTGCCAGCTCACCAGACTTGTATCCCGATGAGCAGTTCTTC. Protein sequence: CASSPDLYPDEQFF. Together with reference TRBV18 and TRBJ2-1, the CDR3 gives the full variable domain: NAGVMQNPRHLVRRRGQEARLRCSPMKGHSHVYWYRQLPEEGLKFMVYLQKENIIDESGMPKERFSAEFPKEGPSILRIQQVVRGDSAAYFCASSPDLYPDEQFFGPGTRLTVL.